This TCR beta chain was observed in a study of cytomegalovirus exposure and HLA in healthy donors. Study as a whole: It was reported in a later analysis that the roughly 120 validation repertoires used the same platform as the approximately 620 first-cohort repertoires.

Regarding the study as a whole: Cytomegalovirus association was assigned to over 150 TCR beta chains.

On this clone: As yet, its antigen is unknown.

This table comes from immunoSEQ multiplex PCR, and its TCRdb copy is limited to in-frame clones, with some not included. Of 150,000 to 250,000 clones listed, around 83% are singletons. The sequencing sample was made of PBMCs. The TCR sequence derives from a woman in her twenties or thirties in good health and CMV-seropositive.

CDR3 DNA sequence: TGTGCCAGCAGCCAAGATTGGTCAGCCGGGGAGCTGTTTTTT. Its translation is CASSQDWSAGELFF. The genes are TRBV14 and TRBJ2-2; D gene unclear. The V end lost 0 bases, the J end lost 6 bases, and 8 bases lay between the germline ends. The CDR3 sequence is 14 residues long. Germline V gives CDR1 SGHDN, CDR2 FVKESK.